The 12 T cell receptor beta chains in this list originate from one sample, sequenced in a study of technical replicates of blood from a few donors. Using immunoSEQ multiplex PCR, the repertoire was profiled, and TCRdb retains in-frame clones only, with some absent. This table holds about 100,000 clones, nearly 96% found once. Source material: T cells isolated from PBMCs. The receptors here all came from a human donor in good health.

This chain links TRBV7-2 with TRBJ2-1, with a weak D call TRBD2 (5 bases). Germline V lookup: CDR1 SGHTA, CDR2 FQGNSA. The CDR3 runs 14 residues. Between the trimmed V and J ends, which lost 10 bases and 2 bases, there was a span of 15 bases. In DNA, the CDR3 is TGTGCCACCCAAACAAGCGGAACCTACAATGAGCAGTTCTTC. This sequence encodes CATQTSGTYNEQFF.

CDR3 residues: CSSGDSAGQYF. The CDR3 coding sequence is TGCAGCTCTGGGGACAGCGCCGGGCAGTATTTT. The rearrangement links TRBV29-1 to TRBJ2-3, with 7 positions matching TRBD1. The length of the CDR3 is 11 residues. V dropped 8 bases and J dropped 11; count of bases not matched to a gene: 10. CDR1 and CDR2 from the germline V gene are SQVTM and ANQGSEA.

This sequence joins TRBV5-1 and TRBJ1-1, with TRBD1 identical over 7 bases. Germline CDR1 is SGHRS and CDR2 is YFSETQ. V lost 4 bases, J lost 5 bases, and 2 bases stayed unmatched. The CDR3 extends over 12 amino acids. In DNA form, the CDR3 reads TGCGCCAGCAGCCTACAGGGGACTGAAGCTTTCTTT. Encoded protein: CASSLQGTEAFF. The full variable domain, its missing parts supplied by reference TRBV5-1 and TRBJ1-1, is KAGVTQTPRYLIKTRGQQVTLSCSPISGHRSVSWYQQTPGQGLQFLFEYFSETQRNKGNFPGRFSGRQFSNSRSEMNVSTLELGDSALYLCASSLQGTEAFFGQGTRLTVV.

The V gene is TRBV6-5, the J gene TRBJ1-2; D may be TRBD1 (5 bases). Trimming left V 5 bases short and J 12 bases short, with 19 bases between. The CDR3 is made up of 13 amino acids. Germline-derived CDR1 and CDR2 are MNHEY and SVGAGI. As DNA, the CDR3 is TGTGCCAGCAGTGGAGGGGTCGGGCGGAAGGACACCTTC. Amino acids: CASSGGVGRKDTF.

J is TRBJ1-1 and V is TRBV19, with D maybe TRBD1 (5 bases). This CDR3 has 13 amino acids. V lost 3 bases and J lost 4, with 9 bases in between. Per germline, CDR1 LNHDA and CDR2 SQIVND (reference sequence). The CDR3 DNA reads TGTGCCAGTAGTATCGCCGGGGGCACTGAAGCTTTCTTT. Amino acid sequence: CASSIAGGTEAFF.

CDR3 protein: CAISGSNEQFF. DNA for the CDR3: TGTGCCATCAGTGGTTCGAATGAGCAGTTCTTC. The V gene is TRBV10-3, the J gene TRBJ2-1; D not resolved. Germline lookup yields CDR1 ENHRY and CDR2 SYGVKD. The length of the CDR3 is 11 residues. V was trimmed by 4 bases and J by 7 bases, leaving 5 bases between them.

CDR3 protein: CASSQDSGGGTDTQYF. Written as DNA, the CDR3 is TGTGCCAGCAGCCAAGATTCGGGAGGGGGCACAGATACGCAGTATTTT. The rearrangement links TRBV14 to TRBJ2-3; 8 bases match TRBD2. Per germline, CDR1 SGHDN and CDR2 FVKESK. The J segment lost 1 base and the V segment lost 0 bases, leaving 3 bases of the junction unmatched. The CDR3 spans 16 residues.

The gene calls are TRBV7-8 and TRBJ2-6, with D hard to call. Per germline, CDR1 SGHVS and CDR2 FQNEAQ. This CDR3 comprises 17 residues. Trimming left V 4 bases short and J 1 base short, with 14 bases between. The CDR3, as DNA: TGTGCCAGCAGCTCCCGCCCAGGCCGTTCTGGGGCCAACGTCCTGACTTTC. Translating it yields CASSSRPGRSGANVLTF.

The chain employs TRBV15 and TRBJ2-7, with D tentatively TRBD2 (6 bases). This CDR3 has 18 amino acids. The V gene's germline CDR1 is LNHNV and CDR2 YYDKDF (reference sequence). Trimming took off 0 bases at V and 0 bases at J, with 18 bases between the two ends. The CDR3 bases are TGTGCCACCAGCAGAGATTATTTGGAGGGGACCACCTCCTACGAGCAGTACTTC. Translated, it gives CATSRDYLEGTTSYEQYF.

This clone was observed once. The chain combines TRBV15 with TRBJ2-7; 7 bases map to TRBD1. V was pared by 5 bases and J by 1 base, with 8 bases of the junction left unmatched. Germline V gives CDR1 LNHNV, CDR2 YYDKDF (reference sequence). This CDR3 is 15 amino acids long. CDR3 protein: CATSVDRAVSYEQYF. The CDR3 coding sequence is TGTGCCACCAGCGTTGACAGGGCCGTTTCCTACGAGCAGTACTTC.

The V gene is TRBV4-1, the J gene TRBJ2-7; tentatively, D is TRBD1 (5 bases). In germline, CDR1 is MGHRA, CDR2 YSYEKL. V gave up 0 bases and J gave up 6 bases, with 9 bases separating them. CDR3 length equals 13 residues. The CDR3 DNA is TGCGCCAGCAGCCAAGATTCAGGGTCCGAGCAGTACTTC. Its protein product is CASSQDSGSEQYF.

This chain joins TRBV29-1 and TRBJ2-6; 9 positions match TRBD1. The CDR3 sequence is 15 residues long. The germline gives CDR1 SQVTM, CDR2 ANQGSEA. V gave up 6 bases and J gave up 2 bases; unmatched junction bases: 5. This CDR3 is CSVGQGLAGANVLTF. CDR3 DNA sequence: TGCAGCGTGGGACAGGGATTGGCTGGGGCCAACGTCCTGACTTTC.